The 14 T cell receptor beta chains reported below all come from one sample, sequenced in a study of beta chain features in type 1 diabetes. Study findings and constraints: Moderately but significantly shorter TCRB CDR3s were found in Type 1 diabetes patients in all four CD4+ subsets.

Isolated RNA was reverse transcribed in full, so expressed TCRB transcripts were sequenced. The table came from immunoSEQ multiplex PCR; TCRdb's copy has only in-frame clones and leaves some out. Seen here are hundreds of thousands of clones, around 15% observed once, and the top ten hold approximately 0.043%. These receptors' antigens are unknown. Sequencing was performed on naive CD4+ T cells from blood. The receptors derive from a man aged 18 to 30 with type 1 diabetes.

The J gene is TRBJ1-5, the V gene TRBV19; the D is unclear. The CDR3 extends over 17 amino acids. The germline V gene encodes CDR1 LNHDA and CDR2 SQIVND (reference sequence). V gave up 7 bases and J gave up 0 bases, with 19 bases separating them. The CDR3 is CASTPERDWVSNQPQHF. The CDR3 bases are TGTGCCAGTACTCCCGAAAGGGATTGGGTTAGCAATCAGCCCCAGCATTTT.

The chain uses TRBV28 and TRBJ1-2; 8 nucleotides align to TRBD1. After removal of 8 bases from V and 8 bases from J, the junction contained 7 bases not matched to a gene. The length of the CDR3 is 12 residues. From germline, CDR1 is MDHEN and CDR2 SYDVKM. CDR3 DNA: TGTGCCAGCTCGGACAGGGACGTCGGCTACACCTTC. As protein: CASSDRDVGYTF.

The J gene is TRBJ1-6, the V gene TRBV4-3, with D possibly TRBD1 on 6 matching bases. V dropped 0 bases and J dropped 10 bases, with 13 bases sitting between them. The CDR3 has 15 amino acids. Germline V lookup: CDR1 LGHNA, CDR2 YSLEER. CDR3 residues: CASSQERRGHSPLHF. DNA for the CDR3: TGCGCCAGCAGCCAAGAACGCAGGGGTCACTCACCCCTCCACTTT.

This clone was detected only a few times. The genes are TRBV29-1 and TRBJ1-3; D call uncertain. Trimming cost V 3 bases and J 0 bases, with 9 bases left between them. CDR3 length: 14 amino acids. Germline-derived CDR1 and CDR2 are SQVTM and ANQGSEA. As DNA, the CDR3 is TGCAGCGTTGATTCTGCAGGCTCTGGAAACACCATATATTTT. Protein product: CSVDSAGSGNTIYF.

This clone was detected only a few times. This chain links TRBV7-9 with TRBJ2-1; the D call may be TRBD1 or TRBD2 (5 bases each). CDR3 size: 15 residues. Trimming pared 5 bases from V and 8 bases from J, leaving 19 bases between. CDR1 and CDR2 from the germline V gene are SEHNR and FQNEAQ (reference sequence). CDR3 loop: CASSPDIPGTHEQFF. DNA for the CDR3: TGTGCCAGCAGCCCAGATATTCCCGGGACGCATGAGCAGTTCTTC.

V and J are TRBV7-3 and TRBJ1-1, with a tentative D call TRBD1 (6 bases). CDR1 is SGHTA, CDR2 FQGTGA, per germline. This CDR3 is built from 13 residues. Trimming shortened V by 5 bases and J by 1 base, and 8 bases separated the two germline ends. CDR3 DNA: TGTGCCAGCAGCCGACAGGAGAACACTGAAGCTTTCTTT. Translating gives CASSRQENTEAFF.

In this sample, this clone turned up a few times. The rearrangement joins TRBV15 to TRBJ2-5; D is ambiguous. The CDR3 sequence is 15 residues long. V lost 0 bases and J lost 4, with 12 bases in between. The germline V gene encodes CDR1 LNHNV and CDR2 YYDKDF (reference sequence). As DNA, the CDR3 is TGTGCCACCAGCAGAGATCCGACCGGTGGAGAGACCCAGTACTTC. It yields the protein CATSRDPTGGETQYF.

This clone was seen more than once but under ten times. The CDR3 DNA reads as TGTGCCTGGAGAATGAGGACAGGGGGAGGCTACACCTTC. Amino acid sequence: CAWRMRTGGGYTF. This chain links TRBV30 with TRBJ1-2; TRBD1 aligns across 10 bases. The J segment lost 8 bases and the V segment lost 3 bases, leaving 6 bases of the junction unmatched. This CDR3 contains 13 residues. CDR1 is GTSNPN and CDR2 is SVGIG in the germline V gene (reference sequence).

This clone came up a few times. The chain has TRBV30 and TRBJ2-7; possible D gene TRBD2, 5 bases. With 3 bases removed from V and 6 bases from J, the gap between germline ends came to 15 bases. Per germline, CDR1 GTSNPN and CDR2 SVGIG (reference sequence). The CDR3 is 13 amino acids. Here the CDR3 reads CAWSAGLPGEQYF. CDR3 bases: TGTGCCTGGAGCGCCGGACTGCCGGGCGAGCAGTACTTC.

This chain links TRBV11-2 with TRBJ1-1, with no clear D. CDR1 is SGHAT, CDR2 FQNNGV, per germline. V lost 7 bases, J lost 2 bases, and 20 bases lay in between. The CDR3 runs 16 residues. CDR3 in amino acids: CASNKNSGKPNTEAFF. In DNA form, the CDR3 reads TGTGCCAGCAACAAGAACTCTGGGAAACCTAACACTGAAGCTTTCTTT.

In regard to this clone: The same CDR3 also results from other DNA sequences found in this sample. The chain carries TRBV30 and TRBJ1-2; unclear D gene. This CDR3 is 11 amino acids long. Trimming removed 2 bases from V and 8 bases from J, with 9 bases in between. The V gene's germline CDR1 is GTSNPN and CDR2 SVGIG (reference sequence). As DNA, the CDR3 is TGTGCCTGGAGTCCTGTCGGCGGCTACACCTTC. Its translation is CAWSPVGGYTF.

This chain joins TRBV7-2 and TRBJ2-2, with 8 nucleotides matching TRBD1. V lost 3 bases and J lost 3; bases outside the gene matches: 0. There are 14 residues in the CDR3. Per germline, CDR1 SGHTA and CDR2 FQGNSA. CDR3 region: CASSLDRDTGELFF. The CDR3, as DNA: TGTGCCAGCAGCTTGGACAGGGACACCGGGGAGCTGTTTTTT.

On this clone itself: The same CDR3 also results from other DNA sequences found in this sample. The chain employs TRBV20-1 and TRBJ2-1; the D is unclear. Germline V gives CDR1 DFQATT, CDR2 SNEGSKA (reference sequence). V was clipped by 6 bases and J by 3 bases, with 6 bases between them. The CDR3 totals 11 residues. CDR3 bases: TGCAGTGCGCCGAGCTACAATGAGCAGTTCTTC. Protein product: CSAPSYNEQFF.

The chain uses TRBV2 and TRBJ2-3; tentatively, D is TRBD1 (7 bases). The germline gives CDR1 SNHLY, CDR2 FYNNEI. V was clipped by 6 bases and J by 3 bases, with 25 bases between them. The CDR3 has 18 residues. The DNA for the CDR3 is TGTGCCAGCAGATTTGGGGGATCGGGGGACAGAGGAACAGATACGCAGTATTTT. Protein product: CASRFGGSGDRGTDTQYF.